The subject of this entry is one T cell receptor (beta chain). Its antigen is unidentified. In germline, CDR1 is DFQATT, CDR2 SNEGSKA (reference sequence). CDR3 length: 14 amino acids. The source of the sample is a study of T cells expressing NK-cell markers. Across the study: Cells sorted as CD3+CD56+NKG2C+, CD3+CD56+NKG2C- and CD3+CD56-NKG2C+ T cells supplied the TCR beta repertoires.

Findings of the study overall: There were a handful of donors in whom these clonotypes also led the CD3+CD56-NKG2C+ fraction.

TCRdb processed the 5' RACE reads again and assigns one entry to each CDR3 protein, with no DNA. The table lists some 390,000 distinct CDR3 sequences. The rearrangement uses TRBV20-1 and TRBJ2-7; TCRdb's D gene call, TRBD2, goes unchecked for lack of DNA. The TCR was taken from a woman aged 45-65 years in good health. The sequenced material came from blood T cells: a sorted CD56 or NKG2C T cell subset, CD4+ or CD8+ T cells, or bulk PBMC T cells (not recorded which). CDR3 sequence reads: CSARRREPSYEQYF.